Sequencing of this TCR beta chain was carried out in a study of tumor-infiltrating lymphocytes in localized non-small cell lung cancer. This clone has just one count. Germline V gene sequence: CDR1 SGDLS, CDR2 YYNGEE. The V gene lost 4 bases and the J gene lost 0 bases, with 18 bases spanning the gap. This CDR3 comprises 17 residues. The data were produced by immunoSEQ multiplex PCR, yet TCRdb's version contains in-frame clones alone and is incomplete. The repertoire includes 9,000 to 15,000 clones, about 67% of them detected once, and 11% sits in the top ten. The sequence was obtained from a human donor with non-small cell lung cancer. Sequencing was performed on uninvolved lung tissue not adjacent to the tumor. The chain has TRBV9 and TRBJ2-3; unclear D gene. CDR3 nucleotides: TGTGCCAGCAGCCCCCACATTGTGGGCGGTAGCACAGATACGCAGTATTTT. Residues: CASSPHIVGGSTDTQYF. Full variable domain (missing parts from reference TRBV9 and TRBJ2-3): DSGVTQTPKHLITATGQRVTLRCSPRSGDLSVYWYQQSLDQGLQFLIQYYNGEERAKGNILERFSAQQFPDLHSELNLSSLELGDSALYFCASSPHIVGGSTDTQYFGPGTRLTVL.